Presented here are 24 T cell receptor beta chains from one specimen sequenced in a study of T cells after yellow fever vaccination. TCRdb passed the 5' RACE reads through MiXCR, listing each CDR3 protein once. This table holds 55,000 to 70,000 distinct CDR3 sequences, over 6% found once. The specimen was CD8+ T cells sorted from PBMCs, collected about 41 days after the first yellow fever vaccination. The receptors shown here come from a man younger than 35 who received the YFV17D yellow fever vaccine.

In its sample, this clonotype was seen many times. This sequence joins TRBV7-9 and TRBJ2-5; the D call may be TRBD1 or TRBD2 (5 bases each). The V gene's germline CDR1 is SEHNR and CDR2 FQNEAQ (reference sequence). V was shortened by 5 bases and J by 4 bases, with 11 bases between the two germline ends. This CDR3 has 13 residues. CDR3 sequence (DNA): TGTGCCAGCAGCCTCGGGACGGGAGAGACCCAGTACTTC. This sequence encodes CASSLGTGETQYF. Filled out from reference TRBV7-9 and TRBJ2-5, the complete variable domain reads DTGVSQNPRHKITKRGQNVTFRCDPISEHNRLYWYRQTLGQGPEFLTYFQNEAQLEKSRLLSDRFSAERPKGSFSTLEIQRTEQGDSAMYLCASSLGTGETQYFGPGTRLLVL.

In its sample, this clonotype was seen many times. This chain connects TRBV7-2 to TRBJ2-1; 11 positions match TRBD2. This CDR3 has 16 residues. Germline-derived CDR1 and CDR2 are SGHTA and FQGNSA. Trimming removed 3 bases from V and 8 bases from J; junction bases left unmatched: 9. CDR3 nucleotides: TGTGCCAGCAGCTTTACTAGCGGGGGACTACTAGATGAGCAGTTCTTC. This translates into CASSFTSGGLLDEQFF.

This clonotype appeared many times. CDR3 amino acids: CASSSEGQGAYEQYF. The CDR3 DNA is TGCGCCAGCAGCTCCGAGGGACAGGGGGCCTACGAGCAGTACTTC. This chain links TRBV5-1 with TRBJ2-7, with 11 positions matching TRBD1. The junction had 4 bases not matched to a gene; V was cut back by 3 bases and J by 2 bases. This CDR3 region has 15 residues. Germline V lookup: CDR1 SGHRS, CDR2 YFSETQ.

This clonotype was seen ten or more times. This chain links TRBV3-1 with TRBJ1-2; 7 nucleotides match TRBD1. The CDR3 runs 15 residues. Germline V gives CDR1 LGHDT, CDR2 YNNKEL (reference sequence). The J segment lost 2 bases and the V segment lost 5 bases, leaving 8 bases of the junction unmatched. The CDR3 region has the DNA TGTGCCAGCAGCAGAACAGGGGCCATAAACTATGGCTACACCTTC. This encodes CASSRTGAINYGYTF.

This clonotype was detected a few times. The chain carries TRBV19 and TRBJ2-1; 11 nucleotides align to TRBD1. Unmatched junction bases numbered 5, after V lost 5 bases and J lost 5 bases. Germline V gene sequence: CDR1 LNHDA, CDR2 SQIVND (reference sequence). The CDR3 is made up of 15 amino acids. CDR3 nucleotides: TGTGCCAGTAGTTCGGACAGGGGGCTGGACAATGAGCAGTTCTTC. This encodes CASSSDRGLDNEQFF.

In this sample, this clonotype turned up many times. This rearrangement joins TRBV7-7 to TRBJ2-3, with D perhaps given as TRBD1 or TRBD2 (5 bases each). V lost 5 bases and J lost 1, with 19 bases in between. The CDR3 runs 17 residues. Germline loops: CDR1 SSHAT, CDR2 FNYEAQ (reference sequence). CDR3 sequence (DNA): TGTGCCAGCAGCAATCGCGGCCGGGACGGAGGCACAGATACGCAGTATTTT. Translation gives CASSNRGRDGGTDTQYF.

This clonotype was detected many times. The rearrangement joins TRBV7-8 to TRBJ2-5; D is undetermined. This CDR3 has 12 amino acids. Germline lookup yields CDR1 SGHVS and CDR2 FQNEAQ. Between the trimmed V and J ends, which lost 0 bases and 5 bases, there was a span of 4 bases. CDR3 coding DNA: TGTGCCAGCAGCTTAGCGTTCGAGACCCAGTACTTC. This codes for CASSLAFETQYF.

This clonotype was picked up many times. The chain joins TRBV4-3 to TRBJ2-1, with D uncertain. This CDR3 has 14 residues. V was trimmed by 0 bases and J by 9 bases, leaving 12 bases between them. Germline loops: CDR1 LGHNA, CDR2 YSLEER. DNA of the CDR3: TGCGCCAGCAGCCAAGATGCCGGACCAGCTGAGCAGTTCTTC. Translated: CASSQDAGPAEQFF.

This clonotype occurred a few times. The rearrangement uses TRBV12-3 or TRBV12-4 and TRBJ2-5, with 13 positions matching TRBD2. The CDR3 consists of 18 residues. The V gene end was trimmed by 11 bases and the J gene end by 5 bases; junction bases not matched to a gene: 20. Here the CDR3 DNA reads TGTGCCTTCAGTTCCGGGACTAGCGGGGTCCTGCCGGAGGAGACCCAGTACTTC. Translating gives CAFSSGTSGVLPEETQYF.

In this sample, this clonotype turned up many times. The chain combines TRBV6-5 with TRBJ2-2; D is undetermined. The CDR3 runs to 15 residues. The germline gives CDR1 MNHEY, CDR2 SVGAGI. The V gene lost 0 bases and the J gene lost 1 base, with 6 bases spanning the gap. DNA of the CDR3: TGTGCCAGCAGTTACTCGTCTGGGAACACCGGGGAGCTGTTTTTT. Encoded protein: CASSYSSGNTGELFF.

This clonotype was seen repeatedly, ten times or more. The CDR3 loop is CASSLVASGLQETQYF. The CDR3 bases are TGTGCCAGCAGCTTAGTGGCTAGCGGTCTCCAAGAGACCCAGTACTTC. The V and J genes are TRBV7-2 and TRBJ2-5; 7 positions agree with TRBD2. The CDR3 is 16 residues long. V trimming: 1 base; J trimming: 1 base; junction bases outside the gene matches: 6. In germline, CDR1 is SGHTA, CDR2 FQGNSA. Filled out from reference TRBV7-2 and TRBJ2-5, the complete variable domain reads GAGVSQSPSNKVTEKGKDVELRCDPISGHTALYWYRQSLGQGLEFLIYFQGNSAPDKSGLPSDRFSAERTGGSVSTLTIQRTQQEDSAVYLCASSLVASGLQETQYFGPGTRLLVL.

In the case of this clonotype: Since a much larger clone is just one base distant, this may be a read error. The rearrangement links TRBV7-6 to TRBJ2-1; the D is unclear. The germline CDR1 and CDR2 sequences are SGHVS and FNYEAQ. Trimming cost V 5 bases and J 5 bases, with 10 bases left between them. This CDR3 comprises 13 residues. This chain's CDR3 is CASSPMRHNEQFF. The CDR3 DNA reads TGTGCCAGCAGCCCGATGCGCCACAATGAGCAGTTCTTC.

This chain uses TRBV15 with TRBJ2-3; D is uncertain. The CDR3 length is 14 residues. Trimming removed 6 bases from V and 2 bases from J, with 12 bases in between. From germline, CDR1 is LNHNV and CDR2 YYDKDF (reference sequence). The CDR3 spells CATSERVPTDTQYF. CDR3 in DNA: TGTGCCACCAGTGAAAGGGTGCCCACAGATACGCAGTATTTT.

This clonotype was counted many times. V usage is TRBV5-5 and J usage is TRBJ2-5, with D hard to call. CDR3 length: 12 amino acids. Germline CDR1 reads SGHKS; CDR2 reads YYEKEE (reference sequence). V was pared by 3 bases and J by 0 bases, with 3 bases between. The CDR3 loop reads CASSWYQETQYF. The CDR3 DNA is TGTGCCAGCAGCTGGTACCAAGAGACCCAGTACTTC.

Only a few counts were recorded for this clonotype. The chain carries TRBV7-2 and TRBJ2-7; TRBD2 is a possible D gene (6 bases). Germline V CDR1 and CDR2: SGHTA, FQGNSA. The CDR3 is 13 residues long. Trimming stripped 5 bases from V and 1 base from J, with 9 bases between. CDR3 sequence: CASSVGTSYEQYF. Here the CDR3 DNA reads TGTGCCAGCAGCGTCGGGACTTCCTACGAGCAGTACTTC.

The chain links TRBV5-4 to TRBJ2-7, with TRBD1 identical over 7 bases. Trimming took 4 bases from V and 4 from J; bases not matched to a gene: 8. This CDR3 is 14 amino acids long. CDR1 and CDR2 from the germline V gene are SGHNT and YYREEE (reference sequence). This CDR3 is CASSAWDRLYEQYV. CDR3 DNA sequence: TGTGCCAGCAGCGCGTGGGACAGACTTTACGAGCAGTACGTC.

The sample holds a few counts of this clonotype. V gene TRBV5-5 combines with J gene TRBJ2-3; 7 nucleotides line up with TRBD1. The CDR3 covers 16 residues. Germline V lookup: CDR1 SGHKS, CDR2 YYEKEE (reference sequence). Germline trimming cut 0 bases from V and 2 bases from J; bases unmatched to any gene: 6. The CDR3 DNA sequence: TGTGCCAGCAGCTTGGCCCCAGGGGGAGTCACAGATACGCAGTATTTT. It specifies CASSLAPGGVTDTQYF.

This clonotype was counted between two and nine times. The V gene is TRBV6-5, the J gene TRBJ2-1; D is unclear. CDR1 and CDR2 from the germline V gene are MNHEY and SVGAGI. V lost 2 bases and J lost 3, with 14 bases in between. The CDR3 sequence is 16 residues long. The CDR3 here is CASSYNPPGGYNEQFF. DNA of the CDR3: TGTGCCAGCAGTTACAACCCCCCCGGTGGCTACAATGAGCAGTTCTTC.

At least ten counts were recorded for this clonotype. This chain joins TRBV7-9 and TRBJ2-7; no clear D. V lost 5 bases and J 3 bases, leaving 11 bases between the germline ends. Germline V gives CDR1 SEHNR, CDR2 FQNEAQ (reference sequence). This CDR3 is built from 13 residues. The CDR3 region is CASSPPYSYEQYV. CDR3 DNA sequence: TGTGCCAGCAGCCCCCCCTACAGCTACGAGCAGTACGTC.

This clonotype was seen repeatedly, ten times or more. The CDR3 coding sequence is TGTGCCAGCATTACGGGACTAGCGGGGGTTGGAGAGCAGTTCTTC. It codes for CASITGLAGVGEQFF. V usage is TRBV6-5 and J usage is TRBJ2-1; 14 nucleotides agree with TRBD2. Germline values: CDR1 MNHEY, CDR2 SVGAGI. The CDR3 consists of 15 residues. V shed 7 bases and J 10 bases; nucleotides not matched to a gene: 9.

Here the CDR3 reads CASSPLDRGYEQYF. In DNA, the CDR3 is TGTGCCAGCAGTCCACTAGACAGGGGCTACGAGCAGTACTTC. This chain uses TRBV12-3 or TRBV12-4 with TRBJ2-7, with 8 bases aligning to TRBD1. The V gene end was trimmed by 5 bases and the J gene end by 3 bases; junction bases not matched to a gene: 6. CDR3 size: 14 residues.

This clonotype was picked up many times. The V gene is TRBV6-5, the J gene TRBJ2-3; D is perhaps TRBD1 (6 bases). V lost 5 bases and J lost 1, with 16 bases in between. The germline V gene encodes CDR1 MNHEY and CDR2 SVGAGI. The CDR3 has 16 amino acids. For the CDR3, the DNA is TGTGCCAGCAGTACCGGACAGTTGTCTGGCACAGATACGCAGTATTTT. Its translation is CASSTGQLSGTDTQYF.

This clonotype showed up many times. J is TRBJ1-2 and V is TRBV19; 7 bases fit TRBD1. The trim removed 5 bases at V and 4 bases at J, leaving 10 bases unmatched. The CDR3 has 15 residues. CDR1 and CDR2 (germline): LNHDA, SQIVND (reference sequence). CDR3 DNA sequence: TGTGCCAGTAGTTCCCCGGGACAGTTGTCCTATGGCTACACCTTC. Translated, it gives CASSSPGQLSYGYTF.

This clonotype was seen more than once but under ten times. The V gene is TRBV12-5, the J gene TRBJ1-2, with TRBD1 matching 7 bases. Per the germline V gene, CDR1 is LGHNT and CDR2 is FRNRAP. The junction had 17 bases not matched to a gene; V was cut back by 3 bases and J by 4 bases. The CDR3 is 18 residues long. The CDR3 coding sequence is TGTGCTAGTGGTTTTAATCTCCCAGGCAGGGGGGGGCTCTATGGCTACACCTTC. Residues: CASGFNLPGRGGLYGYTF.